The clone carrying this T cell receptor beta chain was seen repeatedly, ten times or more. Antigen: not known. The sample belongs to a study of CD8+CD57+ T cells in acquired aplastic anemia. Study-level background: DNA recovered from sorted CD4+ and CD8+ cells had a mean of around 3.3 ug.

In patients chosen for sequencing, flow cytometry had shown CD8+CD57+ cell expansion. At blood sampling, none of the patients had yet received therapy. Study results and caveats: Found in both controls and patients were 25 to 35 CD8+ CDR3 sequences.

V dropped 4 bases and J dropped 7 bases, with 7 bases sitting between them. This CDR3 has 11 amino acids. Germline loops: CDR1 SGHTA, CDR2 FQGTGA. TCR beta VDJ combinations and CDR3 sequences were profiled from genomic DNA. One entry per CDR3 protein, called by TCRdb with MiXCR from the reads. The top ten hold 20% of the sample, which has around 220,000 distinct CDR3 sequences, about half seen once. This sequence joins TRBV7-3 and TRBJ1-1; D gene unclear. The TCR sequence derives from a human donor with aplastic anemia. Specimen: sorted CD4+, CD8+, or CD8+CD57+ T cells (not recorded which) from PBMCs. CDR3 sequence: CASSSGLEAFF. CDR3 DNA sequence: TGTGCCAGCAGCTCCGGACTTGAAGCTTTCTTT.